This T cell receptor beta chain was identified in a study of tumor-infiltrating lymphocytes in oesophageal squamous cell carcinoma (dated by TCRdb to between 2015 and 2016). As regards this clonotype: Its antigen target is currently unknown. Qualities for individual bases were not recorded, and no much larger clone is one base off.

Receptors were amplified or captured by PCR. The listed sequencing device is Illumina HiSeq 1500. TCRdb passed the public sequencing reads through fastp at Q25 and MiXCR, retaining productive beta sequences. CDR3 protein duplicates are merged, each entry listing the most common genes and DNA. The sample data list 15,000 to 20,000 distinct CDR3 sequences, and 40% to 60% of these were observed just once. Over 15% of the sample belongs to the ten largest clones. Trimming at the junction amounts to 0 bases on V and 6 bases on J, and the germline ends lie 11 bases apart. Inclusive of the bounding cysteine and phenylalanine, the CDR3 is 14 residues long. Only the CDR3 portion is preserved as DNA: 42 bases, with reading frame beginning at the first base. The germline V gene supplies CDR1 SNHLY and CDR2 FYNNEI.

The sequence was obtained from a male donor with esophageal squamous cell carcinoma. Specimen: esophageal tumor tissue. The V and J genes are TRBV2 and TRBJ1-1, and perhaps TRBD1 as D gene, on 5 matching bases. Read as DNA, the sequence is TGTGCCAGCAGTGAAGCGGTGATGGGGGCTGAAGCTTTCTTT. Its product reads: CASSEAVMGAEAFF.